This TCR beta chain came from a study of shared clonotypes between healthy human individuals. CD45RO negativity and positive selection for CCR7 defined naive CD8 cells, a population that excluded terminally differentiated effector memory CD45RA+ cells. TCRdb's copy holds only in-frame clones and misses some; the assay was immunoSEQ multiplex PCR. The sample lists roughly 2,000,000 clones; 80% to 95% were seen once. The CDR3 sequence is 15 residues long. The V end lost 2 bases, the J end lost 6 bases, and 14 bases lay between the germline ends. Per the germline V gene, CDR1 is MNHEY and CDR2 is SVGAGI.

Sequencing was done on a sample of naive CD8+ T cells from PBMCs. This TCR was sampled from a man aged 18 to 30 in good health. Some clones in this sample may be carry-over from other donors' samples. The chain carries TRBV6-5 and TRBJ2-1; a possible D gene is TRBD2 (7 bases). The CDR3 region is CASSYVGGLSNEQFF. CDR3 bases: TGTGCCAGCAGTTACGTCGGGGGGCTCAGCAATGAGCAGTTCTTC.